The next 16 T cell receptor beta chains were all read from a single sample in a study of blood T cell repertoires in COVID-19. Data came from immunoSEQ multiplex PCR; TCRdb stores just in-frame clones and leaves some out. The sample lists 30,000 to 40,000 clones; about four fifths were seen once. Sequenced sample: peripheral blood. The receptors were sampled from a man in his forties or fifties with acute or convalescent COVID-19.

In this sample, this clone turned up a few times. The CDR3 is CASTETVGVVYGYTF. CDR3 coding DNA: TGTGCCAGCACCGAAACGGTCGGGGTAGTCTATGGCTACACCTTC. J is TRBJ1-2 and V is TRBV28; D is undetermined. V was clipped by 7 bases and J by 4 bases, with 19 bases between them. This CDR3 is 15 amino acids long. Germline CDR1 and CDR2: MDHEN and SYDVKM.

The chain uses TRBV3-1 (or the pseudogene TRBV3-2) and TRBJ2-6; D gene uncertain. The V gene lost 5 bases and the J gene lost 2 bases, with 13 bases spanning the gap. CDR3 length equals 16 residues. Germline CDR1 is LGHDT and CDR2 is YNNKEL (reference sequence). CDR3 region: CASSSTAPTGANVLTF. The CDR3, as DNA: TGTGCCAGCAGCTCCACAGCCCCGACTGGGGCCAACGTCCTGACTTTC.

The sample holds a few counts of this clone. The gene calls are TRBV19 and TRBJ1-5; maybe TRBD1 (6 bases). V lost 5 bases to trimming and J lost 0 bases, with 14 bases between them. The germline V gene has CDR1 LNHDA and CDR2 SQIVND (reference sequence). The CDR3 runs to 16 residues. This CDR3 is CASSPPDSHSNQPQHF. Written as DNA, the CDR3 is TGTGCCAGTAGTCCTCCGGACAGCCATAGCAATCAGCCCCAGCATTTT.

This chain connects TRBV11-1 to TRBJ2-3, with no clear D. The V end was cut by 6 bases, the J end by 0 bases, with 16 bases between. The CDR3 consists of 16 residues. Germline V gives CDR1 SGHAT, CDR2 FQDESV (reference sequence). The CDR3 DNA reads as TGTGCCAGCAGTCCTAACACTGGGCCTAGCACAGATACGCAGTATTTT. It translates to CASSPNTGPSTDTQYF.

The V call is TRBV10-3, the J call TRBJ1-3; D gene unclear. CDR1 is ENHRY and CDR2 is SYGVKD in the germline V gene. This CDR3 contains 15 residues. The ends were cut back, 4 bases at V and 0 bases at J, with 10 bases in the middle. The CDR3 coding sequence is TGTGCCATCAGTGTTGGCGGTCTCTCTGGAAACACCATATATTTT. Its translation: CAISVGGLSGNTIYF.

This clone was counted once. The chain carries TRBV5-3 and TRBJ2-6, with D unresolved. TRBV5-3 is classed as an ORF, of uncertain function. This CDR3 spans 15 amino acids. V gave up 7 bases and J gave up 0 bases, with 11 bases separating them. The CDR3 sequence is CARPWPPSGANVLTF. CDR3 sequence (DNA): TGTGCCAGACCATGGCCCCCCTCTGGGGCCAACGTCCTGACTTTC.

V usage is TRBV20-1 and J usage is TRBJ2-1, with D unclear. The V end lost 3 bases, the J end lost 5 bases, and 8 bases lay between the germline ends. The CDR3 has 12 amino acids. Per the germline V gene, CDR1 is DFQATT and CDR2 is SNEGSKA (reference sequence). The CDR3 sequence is CSASSVNNEQFF. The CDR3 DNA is TGCAGTGCTAGTTCAGTTAACAATGAGCAGTTCTTC.

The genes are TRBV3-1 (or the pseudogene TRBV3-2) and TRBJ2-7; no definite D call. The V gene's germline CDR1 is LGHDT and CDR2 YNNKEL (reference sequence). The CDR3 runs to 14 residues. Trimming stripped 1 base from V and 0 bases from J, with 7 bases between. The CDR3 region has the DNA TGTGCCAGCAGCCAAGGGTCAGGCTCCTACGAGCAGTACTTC. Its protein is CASSQGSGSYEQYF.

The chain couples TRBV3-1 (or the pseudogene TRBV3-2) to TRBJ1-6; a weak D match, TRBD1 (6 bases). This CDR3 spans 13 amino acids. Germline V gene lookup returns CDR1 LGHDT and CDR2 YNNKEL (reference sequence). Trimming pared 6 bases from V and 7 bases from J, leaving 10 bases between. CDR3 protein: CASRTGANSPLHF. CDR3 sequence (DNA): TGTGCCAGCAGGACAGGCGCGAATTCACCCCTCCACTTT.

DNA for the CDR3: TGTGCCAGCTCACCACCCCAGGGCGGAGGCTACACCTTC. This sequence encodes CASSPPQGGGYTF. The chain combines TRBV18 with TRBJ1-2, with D tentatively TRBD1 (5 bases). The germline V and J ends were trimmed by 0 bases and 8 bases, with 10 bases remaining between them. CDR1 KGHSH and CDR2 LQKENI come from the germline V gene. The CDR3 loop spans 13 amino acids.

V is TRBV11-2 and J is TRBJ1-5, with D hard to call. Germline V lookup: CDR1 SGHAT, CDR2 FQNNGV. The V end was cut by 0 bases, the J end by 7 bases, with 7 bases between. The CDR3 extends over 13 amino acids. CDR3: CASSLDPRQPQHF. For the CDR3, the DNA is TGTGCCAGCAGCTTAGACCCTCGGCAGCCCCAGCATTTT.

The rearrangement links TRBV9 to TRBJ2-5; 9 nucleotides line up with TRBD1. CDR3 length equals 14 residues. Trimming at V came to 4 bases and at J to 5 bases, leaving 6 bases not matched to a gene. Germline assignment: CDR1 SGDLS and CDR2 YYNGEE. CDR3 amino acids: CASSPGQGLETQYF. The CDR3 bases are TGTGCCAGCAGCCCGGGACAGGGTCTGGAGACCCAGTACTTC. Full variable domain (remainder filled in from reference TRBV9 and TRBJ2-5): DSGVTQTPKHLITATGQRVTLRCSPRSGDLSVYWYQQSLDQGLQFLIQYYNGEERAKGNILERFSAQQFPDLHSELNLSSLELGDSALYFCASSPGQGLETQYFGPGTRLLVL.

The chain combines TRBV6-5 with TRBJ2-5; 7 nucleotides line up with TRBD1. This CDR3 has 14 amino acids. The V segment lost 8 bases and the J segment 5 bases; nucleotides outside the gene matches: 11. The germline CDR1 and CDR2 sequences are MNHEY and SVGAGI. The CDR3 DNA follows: TGTGCCAGCGGAAGGATAGGGGGCAGGGAGACCCAGTACTTC. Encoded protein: CASGRIGGRETQYF.

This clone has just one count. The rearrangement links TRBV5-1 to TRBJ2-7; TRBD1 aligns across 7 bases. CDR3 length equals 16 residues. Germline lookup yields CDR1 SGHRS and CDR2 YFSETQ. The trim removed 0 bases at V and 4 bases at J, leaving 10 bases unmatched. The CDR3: CASSLVGLTGRYEQYF. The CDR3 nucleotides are TGCGCCAGCAGCTTGGTAGGTTTGACAGGGCGGTACGAGCAGTACTTC.

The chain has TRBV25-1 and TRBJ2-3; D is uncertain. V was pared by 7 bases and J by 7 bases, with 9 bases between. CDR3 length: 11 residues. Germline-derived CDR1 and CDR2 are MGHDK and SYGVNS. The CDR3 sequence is CASTTENTQYF. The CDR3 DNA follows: TGTGCCAGCACAACCGAGAATACGCAGTATTTT. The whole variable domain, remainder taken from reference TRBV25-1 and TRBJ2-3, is EADIYQTPRYLVIGTGKKITLECSQTMGHDKMYWYQQDPGMELHLIHYSYGVNSTEKGDLSSESTVSRIRTEHFPLTLESARPSHTSQYLCASTTENTQYFGPGTRLTVL.

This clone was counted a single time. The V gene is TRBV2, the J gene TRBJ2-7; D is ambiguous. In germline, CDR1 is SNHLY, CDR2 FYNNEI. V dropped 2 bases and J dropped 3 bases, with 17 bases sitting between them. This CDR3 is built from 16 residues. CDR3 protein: CASSEISLSDYYEQYF. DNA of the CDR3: TGTGCCAGCAGTGAAATTTCCCTTTCAGATTACTACGAGCAGTACTTC. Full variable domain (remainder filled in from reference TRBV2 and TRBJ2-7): EPEVTQTPSHQVTQMGQEVILRCVPISNHLYFYWYRQILGQKVEFLVSFYNNEISEKSEIFDDQFSVERPDGSNFTLKIRSTKLEDSAMYFCASSEISLSDYYEQYFGPGTRLTVT.